The clone carrying this TCR beta chain occurred many times. TCRdb recomputed calls from the RT-PCR reads with MiXCR, one row per CDR3 protein. The profile shows approximately 720,000 distinct CDR3 sequences, 12% to 15% of them singletons. Germline loops: CDR1 SGHRS, CDR2 YFSETQ. The ends were cut back, 5 bases at V and 6 bases at J, with 17 bases in the middle. CDR3 length: 14 residues. The sequencing input was memory CD4+ T cells from blood. The receptor comes from a female donor in good health, serving as a healthy control. The V gene is TRBV5-1, the J gene TRBJ1-1; D unresolved. The CDR3 nucleotides are TGCGCCAGCAGACCCGGCGGAGTCCCCTCTGAAGCTTTCTTT. As protein: CASRPGGVPSEAFF.